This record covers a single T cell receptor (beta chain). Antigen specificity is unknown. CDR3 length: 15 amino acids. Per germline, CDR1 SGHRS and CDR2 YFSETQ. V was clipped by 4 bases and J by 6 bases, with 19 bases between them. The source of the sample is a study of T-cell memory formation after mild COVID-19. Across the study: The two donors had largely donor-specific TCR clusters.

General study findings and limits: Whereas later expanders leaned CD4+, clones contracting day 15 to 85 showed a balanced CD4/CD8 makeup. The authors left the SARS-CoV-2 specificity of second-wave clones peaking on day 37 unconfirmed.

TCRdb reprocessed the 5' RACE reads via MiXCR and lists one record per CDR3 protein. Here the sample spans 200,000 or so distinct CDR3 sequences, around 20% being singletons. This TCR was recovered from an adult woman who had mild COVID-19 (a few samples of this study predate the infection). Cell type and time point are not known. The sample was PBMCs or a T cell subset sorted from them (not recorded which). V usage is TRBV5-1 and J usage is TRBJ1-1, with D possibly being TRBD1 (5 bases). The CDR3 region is CASSPPLPGGAEAFF. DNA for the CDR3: TGCGCCAGCAGCCCACCCCTACCGGGGGGGGCTGAAGCTTTCTTT.